A selection of T cell receptor beta chains follows, all from one sample in a study of cytomegalovirus exposure and HLA in healthy donors. Profiled with immunoSEQ multiplex PCR; TCRdb holds only in-frame clones, not every one. The sample contains hundreds of thousands of clones, 72% of which appear only once. Sequencing used PBMCs. All receptors derive from a female donor in good health and CMV-seronegative. The CDR3 runs from the conserved cysteine through the conserved F or W. The order of the fields is D gene, V gene, CDR3 length, clone size, J gene, CDR3 DNA, CDR3 protein. A D gene is named only where the DNA matches it firmly. For some rows the clone size is stated as once, few or many, or as a class when expanded; others skip it.

d_gene: TRBD1
v_gene: TRBV19
len: 21
abundance: -
j_gene: TRBJ1-5
CDR3nt: TGTGCCAGTAGTATTGGGGCGACCGGGACAGGGTGGTTTAATGGCAATCAGCCCCAGCATTTT
CDR3aa: CASSIGATGTGWFNGNQPQHF

d_gene: -
v_gene: TRBV19
len: 15
abundance: -
j_gene: TRBJ1-5
CDR3nt: TGTGCCAGTAGTATTTCCGGGGATAGCAATCAGCCCCAGCATTTT
CDR3aa: CASSISGDSNQPQHF

d_gene: TRBD2
v_gene: TRBV30
len: 13
abundance: few
j_gene: TRBJ2-1
CDR3nt: TGTGCCTGGAAAAGCGGGAGGGGGAATGAGCAGTTCTTC
CDR3aa: CAWKSGRGNEQFF

d_gene: -
v_gene: TRBV5-4
len: 13
abundance: -
j_gene: TRBJ2-1
CDR3nt: TGTGCCAGCAGCTTGGGTCCGGGCAATGAGCAGTTCTTC
CDR3aa: CASSLGPGNEQFF

d_gene: TRBD1
v_gene: TRBV19
len: 15
abundance: -
j_gene: TRBJ1-1
CDR3nt: TGTGCCAGTAGTATCGGTCAGGGGGCGAACACTGAAGCTTTCTTT
CDR3aa: CASSIGQGANTEAFF

d_gene: -
v_gene: TRBV18
len: 13
abundance: -
j_gene: TRBJ2-2
CDR3nt: TGTGCCAGCTCACCACAGGGGACCGGGGAGCTGTTTTTT
CDR3aa: CASSPQGTGELFF

d_gene: TRBD1
v_gene: TRBV28
len: 13
abundance: -
j_gene: TRBJ1-2
CDR3nt: TGTGCCAGCAGTTTTACAGGGGACTATGGCTACACCTTC
CDR3aa: CASSFTGDYGYTF

d_gene: TRBD2
v_gene: TRBV19
len: 16
abundance: -
j_gene: TRBJ2-1
CDR3nt: TGTGCCAGTAGTATAAAACTAGCGGACTCCTACAATGAGCAGTTCTTC
CDR3aa: CASSIKLADSYNEQFF

d_gene: TRBD2
v_gene: TRBV19
len: 13
abundance: -
j_gene: TRBJ2-1
CDR3nt: TGTGCCAGTCAGCGGGAACCTTACAATGAGCAGTTCTTC
CDR3aa: CASQREPYNEQFF

d_gene: -
v_gene: TRBV2
len: 10
abundance: -
j_gene: TRBJ2-7
CDR3nt: TGTGCCAGCAGCTACTACGAGCAGTACTTC
CDR3aa: CASSYYEQYF

d_gene: -
v_gene: TRBV6-5
len: 14
abundance: -
j_gene: TRBJ2-7
CDR3nt: TGTGCCAGCAGTTACCTAGGCGGGACAGTCGAGCAGTACTTC
CDR3aa: CASSYLGGTVEQYF

d_gene: TRBD2
v_gene: TRBV27
len: 21
abundance: -
j_gene: TRBJ2-1
CDR3nt: TGTGCCAGCGGCTCGCCTAGGGTTCTAGCGGGAGGGCCGAGAACTCTCAATGAGCAGTTCTTC
CDR3aa: CASGSPRVLAGGPRTLNEQFF

d_gene: -
v_gene: TRBV7-8
len: 13
abundance: -
j_gene: TRBJ1-5
CDR3nt: TGTGCCAGCAGCGCCCTCGAGTGGCAGCCCCAGCATTTT
CDR3aa: CASSALEWQPQHF

d_gene: TRBD1
v_gene: TRBV14
len: 18
abundance: -
j_gene: TRBJ2-3
CDR3nt: TGTGCCAGCAGCAAAGGGGGCTTTCTAAGGCACAGCACAGATACGCAGTATTTT
CDR3aa: CASSKGGFLRHSTDTQYF

d_gene: -
v_gene: TRBV4-1
len: 16
abundance: few
j_gene: TRBJ2-6
CDR3nt: TGCGCCAGCAGCCATCCTAACGAGTCTGGGGCCAACGTCCTGACTTTC
CDR3aa: CASSHPNESGANVLTF

d_gene: -
v_gene: TRBV2
len: 12
abundance: -
j_gene: TRBJ2-2
CDR3nt: TGTGCCAGCAGTGTTAGCACCGGGGAGCTGTTTTTT
CDR3aa: CASSVSTGELFF

d_gene: -
v_gene: TRBV29-1
len: 12
abundance: -
j_gene: TRBJ2-7
CDR3nt: TGCAGCGGGTTGGACTCAGCCTACGAGCAGTACTTC
CDR3aa: CSGLDSAYEQYF

d_gene: -
v_gene: TRBV5-1
len: 14
abundance: -
j_gene: TRBJ2-5
CDR3nt: TGCGCCAGCAGCCTCGAACCCAGTCAAGAGACCCAGTACTTC
CDR3aa: CASSLEPSQETQYF

d_gene: TRBD2
v_gene: TRBV18
len: 15
abundance: -
j_gene: TRBJ2-1
CDR3nt: TGTGCCAGCTCACCGAGTAGCGGGAACTACAATGAGCAGTTCTTC
CDR3aa: CASSPSSGNYNEQFF

d_gene: -
v_gene: TRBV29-1
len: 12
abundance: -
j_gene: TRBJ2-1
CDR3nt: TGCAGCGTTGAGGGACAAACCAATGAGCAGTTCTTC
CDR3aa: CSVEGQTNEQFF

d_gene: TRBD2
v_gene: TRBV9
len: 13
abundance: once
j_gene: TRBJ2-7
CDR3nt: TGTGCCAGCAGCGTCACTAGCGCCCACGAGCAGTACTTC
CDR3aa: CASSVTSAHEQYF

d_gene: -
v_gene: TRBV29-1
len: 11
abundance: -
j_gene: TRBJ1-4
CDR3nt: TGCAGCGTTGGTCGAGGGGAAAAACTGTTTTTT
CDR3aa: CSVGRGEKLFF

d_gene: TRBD2
v_gene: TRBV19
len: 16
abundance: -
j_gene: TRBJ2-2
CDR3nt: TGTGCCAGTAGTATACGGGGGACTAGTCCGGCTGGGGAGCTGTTTTTT
CDR3aa: CASSIRGTSPAGELFF

d_gene: TRBD2
v_gene: TRBV28
len: 15
abundance: -
j_gene: TRBJ2-4
CDR3nt: TGTGCCAGCAGCCCTGGGGCGGGAGGGCAAAACATTCAGTACTTC
CDR3aa: CASSPGAGGQNIQYF

d_gene: -
v_gene: TRBV9
len: 14
abundance: -
j_gene: TRBJ1-2
CDR3nt: TGTGCCAGCAGCGCCGGGGGGGGGCTCTATGGCTACACCTTC
CDR3aa: CASSAGGGLYGYTF

d_gene: -
v_gene: TRBV6-6
len: 14
abundance: -
j_gene: TRBJ2-5
CDR3nt: TGTGCCAGCAGTTACGCGGGATTATCTGGGGAGCAGTACTTC
CDR3aa: CASSYAGLSGEQYF

d_gene: -
v_gene: TRBV4-1
len: 13
abundance: -
j_gene: TRBJ2-5
CDR3nt: TGCGCCAGCAGCCTCCTAGTTAGGGAGACCCAGTACTTC
CDR3aa: CASSLLVRETQYF

d_gene: TRBD1
v_gene: TRBV27
len: 13
abundance: -
j_gene: TRBJ2-7
CDR3nt: TGTGCCAGCAGACCGACAGGGGCTCGCGAGCAGTACTTC
CDR3aa: CASRPTGAREQYF

d_gene: TRBD1
v_gene: TRBV10-3
len: 13
abundance: -
j_gene: TRBJ2-2
CDR3nt: TGTGCCACAGGGGGCGACGGCACCGGGGAGCTGTTTTTT
CDR3aa: CATGGDGTGELFF

d_gene: TRBD2
v_gene: TRBV4-1
len: 18
abundance: -
j_gene: TRBJ2-2
CDR3nt: TGCGCCGTCACGGCCCCGGGACTAGCGGGAGGTAACACCGGGGAGCTGTTTTTT
CDR3aa: CAVTAPGLAGGNTGELFF

d_gene: -
v_gene: TRBV6-1
len: 15
abundance: few
j_gene: TRBJ2-1
CDR3nt: TGTGCCAGCAGTGATACAACAGGGACGCCAAATGAGCAGTTCTTC
CDR3aa: CASSDTTGTPNEQFF

d_gene: -
v_gene: TRBV7-6
len: 16
abundance: -
j_gene: TRBJ2-3
CDR3nt: TGTGCCAGCAGCTTGGCAGAAGCGGGCTGGACAGATACGCAGTATTTT
CDR3aa: CASSLAEAGWTDTQYF

d_gene: TRBD2
v_gene: TRBV10-2
len: 17
abundance: -
j_gene: TRBJ2-3
CDR3nt: TGCGCCAGCACCGGGACTAGCGGGACCCGAAGGACAGATACGCAGTATTTT
CDR3aa: CASTGTSGTRRTDTQYF

d_gene: -
v_gene: TRBV19
len: 12
abundance: -
j_gene: TRBJ2-1
CDR3nt: TGTGCCAGTGACGGGGGATTGCGTGAGCAGTTCTTC
CDR3aa: CASDGGLREQFF

d_gene: TRBD2
v_gene: TRBV28
len: 18
abundance: few
j_gene: TRBJ2-2
CDR3nt: TGTGCCAGCAGTTCCCCGGGACTAGCGCGTTCGAACACCGGGGAGCTGTTTTTT
CDR3aa: CASSSPGLARSNTGELFF

d_gene: TRBD1
v_gene: TRBV15
len: 14
abundance: -
j_gene: TRBJ1-2
CDR3nt: TGTGCCACCAGGACAGGGGGGGACCCCTATGGCTACACCTTC
CDR3aa: CATRTGGDPYGYTF

d_gene: -
v_gene: TRBV5-1
len: 15
abundance: few
j_gene: TRBJ1-2
CDR3nt: TGCGCCAGCAGCTTAATTTCGTCCGGGGTTTATGGCTACACCTTC
CDR3aa: CASSLISSGVYGYTF

d_gene: TRBD1
v_gene: TRBV5-8
len: 13
abundance: few
j_gene: TRBJ2-7
CDR3nt: TGTGCCAGCAGCTTGACAGGGACAGTCAAGCAGTACTTC
CDR3aa: CASSLTGTVKQYF

d_gene: TRBD1
v_gene: TRBV19
len: 15
abundance: -
j_gene: TRBJ1-5
CDR3nt: TGTGCCAGTAATCATGGGACAGTCCGCAATCAGCCCCAGCATTTT
CDR3aa: CASNHGTVRNQPQHF

d_gene: TRBD2
v_gene: TRBV7-9
len: 17
abundance: -
j_gene: TRBJ2-7
CDR3nt: TGTGCCAGCAGCCCACCCGACGGGCTAGCGGGACCCTACGAGCAGTACTTC
CDR3aa: CASSPPDGLAGPYEQYF

d_gene: -
v_gene: TRBV13
len: 15
abundance: -
j_gene: TRBJ2-7
CDR3nt: TGTGCCAGCAGCCCCGCGGGGTCCCAGACCTACGAGCAGTACTTC
CDR3aa: CASSPAGSQTYEQYF

d_gene: -
v_gene: TRBV19
len: 14
abundance: -
j_gene: TRBJ2-7
CDR3nt: TGTGCCAGTAGTACCGCGGCGATTCCCTACGAGCAGTACTTC
CDR3aa: CASSTAAIPYEQYF

d_gene: -
v_gene: TRBV18
len: 13
abundance: -
j_gene: TRBJ2-1
CDR3nt: TGTGCCAGCTCACCAGCTAGCGCCAATGAGCAGTTCTTC
CDR3aa: CASSPASANEQFF

d_gene: -
v_gene: TRBV6-6
len: 14
abundance: -
j_gene: TRBJ2-7
CDR3nt: TGTGCCAGCAGTTCCCGCGGCAGCCCCTACGAGCAGTACTTC
CDR3aa: CASSSRGSPYEQYF

d_gene: -
v_gene: TRBV4-1
len: 13
abundance: -
j_gene: TRBJ2-1
CDR3nt: TGCGCCAGCAGCCAAGGTACTCCCAATGAGCAGTTCTTC
CDR3aa: CASSQGTPNEQFF

d_gene: -
v_gene: TRBV1
len: 15
abundance: -
j_gene: TRBJ2-1
CDR3nt: TGCACCAGCAGCCCCCCCAGGGGAGTGGATAATGAGCAGTTCTTC
CDR3aa: CTSSPPRGVDNEQFF

d_gene: TRBD2
v_gene: TRBV5-1
len: 15
abundance: once
j_gene: TRBJ2-3
CDR3nt: TGCGCCAGCAGCTTGGCGACTAGCGGAGGGGATACGCAGTATTTT
CDR3aa: CASSLATSGGDTQYF

d_gene: TRBD2
v_gene: TRBV12-5
len: 15
abundance: -
j_gene: TRBJ2-5
CDR3nt: TGTGCTAGTGGTCCGGGAGGTTTGGGGTCGGGGACCCAGTACTTC
CDR3aa: CASGPGGLGSGTQYF

d_gene: -
v_gene: TRBV18
len: 15
abundance: -
j_gene: TRBJ1-3
CDR3nt: TGTGCCAGCTCACCACGAGATTACTCTGGAAACACCATATATTTT
CDR3aa: CASSPRDYSGNTIYF

d_gene: TRBD2
v_gene: TRBV7-9
len: 16
abundance: -
j_gene: TRBJ2-2
CDR3nt: TGTGCCAGCAGCTTGGTGGGAGGGCCTAACACCGGGGAGCTGTTTTTT
CDR3aa: CASSLVGGPNTGELFF

d_gene: -
v_gene: TRBV19
len: 13
abundance: -
j_gene: TRBJ2-1
CDR3nt: TGTGCCACCCTCGGTACCTGGTACAATGAGCAGTTCTTC
CDR3aa: CATLGTWYNEQFF

d_gene: -
v_gene: TRBV7-9
len: 13
abundance: few
j_gene: TRBJ2-5
CDR3nt: TGTTCCAGCAGCTCTACTAGCCTGGAGACCCAGTACTTC
CDR3aa: CSSSSTSLETQYF